This T cell receptor (beta chain) was identified in a study of blood T cell repertoires in COVID-19. Study in general: Acute and convalescent COVID-19 specimens originated in the United States, Italy and Spain. PBMCs, B-cell-depleted T cells, or T cells provided the cDNA or gDNA that made up the material.

In the source study's methods: Reference gene primer amplification gave nucleated cell count estimates. The protocol was immunoSEQ multiplex PCR, while the TCRdb copy is restricted to in-frame clones and leaves out a portion. Clonal size and the V and J genes are those of that table, whereas D and trimming came from the DNA. The sample gives fewer than 250,000 clones, approximately 91% of which show up once; roughly 0.69% is in the top ten. Germline loops: CDR1 MNHEY, CDR2 SMNVEV (reference sequence). The V gene lost 7 bases and the J gene lost 1 base, with 5 bases spanning the gap. The CDR3 has 12 residues.

Sequences were obtained from peripheral blood. The TCR comes from a man aged 40-50 years with acute or convalescent COVID-19. The chain couples TRBV27 to TRBJ1-5; the D is unclear. CDR3 in amino acids: CASTESNQPQHF. CDR3 DNA sequence: TGTGCCAGCACGGAGAGCAATCAGCCCCAGCATTTT.